This T cell receptor beta chain was recorded in a study of memory CD4+ T cells and cytomegalovirus serostatus (dated by TCRdb to between 2018 and 2020). The study in broad terms: The cohort comprised around 35 healthy Belgian adults, 9 CMV seropositive and about 25 CMV seronegative. To replicate a published TCR-based CMV serostatus classifier, the researchers sequenced the CD4+ memory TCRbeta repertoires of a Belgian cohort whose cytomegalovirus serostatus was known.

The Quick-DNA Microprep Kit was used to extract genomic DNA from the sorted cells. TCRbeta DNA was amplified with the immunoSEQ hsTCRbeta kit following the manufacturer's protocol. TCRbeta libraries were sequenced on an Illumina MiSeq instrument. From the authors' description of their analysis: Following removal of out-of-frame sequences, 2 million to 2.5 million distinct TCRbeta sequences were retained, with an average of around 70,000 per individual. Each individual was scored using the number of around 150 previously reported CMV-associated TCRbeta sequences that the individual carried and the total number of productive distinct TCRbeta sequences. A beta-binomial model was reimplemented in Python, and random forests from scikit-learn, run with default parameters, were trained on data from the US cohort. Classifier performance on the Belgian cohort was summarized as median AUC with percentile confidence intervals over 10,000 bootstrap iterations. In TCRdb, the immuneACCESS table is reduced to in-frame sequences with V and J assigned. These tables do not hold every clone; where another copy was compared, an unresolved V gene accounts for under half, and the others remain unexplained. The DNA was the basis for D and trimming; V, J and clone size are from that table. The sample profile shows some 50,000 clones; around three quarters of them were found once. Approximately 1.5% of the sample lies in the top ten.

General conclusions and limits of the study: Unlike the original study, which covered naive and memory CD4+ and CD8+ populations, the Belgian study sequenced only CD4+CD45RO+ memory cells. The original-framework classifier achieved a median bootstrapped AUC of approximately 0.95 with a 95% CI of 0.76-1.00 on the Belgian cohort. CMV serostatus prediction reached a median bootstrapped AUC of about 0.94 with the original framework and around 0.91 with a US-trained random forest. Of under 200 previously reported CMV-associated TCRbeta sequences, 67 appeared in the CD4+ memory repertoires, each in one to five individuals. The results were interpreted as suggesting that the CMV-associated TCR signature is mostly present in the CD4+ memory repertoire.

On this clone: What this receptor recognizes is not known. Base qualities are missing; no much larger clone stands one base away.

Between the V and J ends, shortened by 2 bases and 5 bases respectively, the junction contains 13 bases. CDR1 and CDR2, per the germline V gene, are SGHTA and FQGNSA. The CDR3 starts with the cysteine, ends with the phenylalanine, and has 15 residues. CDR3 DNA is the only sequence kept; it has 45 bases, read in frame from the first base. Single viable CD3+CD4+CD8-CD45RO+ cells were sorted as memory CD4+ T cells on a FACSAria II. CMV serostatus was assessed using a Roche Elecsys assay, by which serum IgG against CMV pp150, pp28, p38 and p52 was detected. After the samples were thawed, total CD4+ T cells were enriched through positive selection using CD4 magnetic microbeads. The samples came from a separate study whose specific focus was interrogating the CD4+ T cell memory repertoire. Peripheral blood mononuclear cells were isolated and cryopreserved according to standard operating procedures, and serum was kept at -80 degrees C. Staining used CD3-PerCP (BW264/56), CD4-APC (RPA-T4), CD45RO-PE (UCHT1) and CD8-Pacific Orange (3B5) antibodies, with Sytox blue excluding non-viable cells.

This TCR came from an adult in good health and CMV-seronegative. Recombination linked TRBV7-2 to TRBJ1-5; the D gene is possibly TRBD1, with 6 bases matching. Sequencing used memory CD4+ T cells from blood. Here the CDR3 is given as CASSLRGGRDQPQHF. The DNA reads as follows: TGTGCCAGCAGCTTAAGGGGGGGCAGGGATCAGCCCCAGCATTTT.